These 14 T cell receptor beta chains came from one sample sequenced in a study of technical replicates of blood from four donors. Some clones are missing from TCRdb's copy, which holds only in-frame ones; the method was immunoSEQ multiplex PCR. The top ten hold around 0.27% of the sample, which has tens of thousands of clones, about 91% seen once. Sequencing input: T cells isolated from PBMCs. These receptors were collected from a human donor in good health.

V usage is TRBV6-5 and J usage is TRBJ2-1, with 7 bases matching TRBD1. The V gene end was trimmed by 9 bases and the J gene end by 15 bases; junction bases not matched to a gene: 14. The length of the CDR3 is 12 residues. Germline V lookup: CDR1 MNHEY, CDR2 SVGAGI. Here the CDR3 reads CARGQPDRMGFF. The CDR3 DNA sequence: TGTGCCAGGGGACAGCCGGACCGCATGGGGTTCTTC.

The rearrangement joins TRBV4-2 to TRBJ2-1; no clear D gene. CDR1 and CDR2 (germline): LGHNA, YNFKEQ. The germline V and J ends were trimmed by 0 bases and 8 bases, with 5 bases remaining between them. This CDR3 comprises 12 residues. CDR3 coding DNA: TGTGCCAGCAGCCAAGATCGGGATGAGCAGTTCTTC. This gives the protein CASSQDRDEQFF.

The chain couples TRBV6-4 to TRBJ2-1; 13 bases align to TRBD2. This CDR3 comprises 15 residues. Losses at the gene ends were 2 bases for V and 7 bases for J; bases not matched to a gene: 2. CDR1 is MRHNA and CDR2 is SNTAGT in the germline V gene. Here the CDR3 reads CASSDRTSGRNEQFF. DNA of the CDR3: TGTGCCAGCAGTGACCGGACTAGCGGGAGAAATGAGCAGTTCTTC.

This clone was detected only once. This sequence joins TRBV5-8 and TRBJ1-3; unclear D gene. This CDR3 is built from 16 residues. The ends were cut back, 2 bases at V and 0 bases at J, with 12 bases in the middle. Germline CDR1 and CDR2: SGHTS and YDEGEE. The chain's CDR3 is CASSFFLGSSGNTIYF. DNA of the CDR3: TGTGCCAGCAGCTTTTTTTTGGGGAGCTCTGGAAACACCATATATTTT.

This clone was detected only once. J is TRBJ2-5 and V is TRBV2; 9 bases match TRBD1. The CDR3 spans 14 residues. Trimming removed 6 bases from V and 9 bases from J; junction bases left unmatched: 11. From germline, CDR1 is SNHLY and CDR2 FYNNEI. The chain's CDR3 is CASSLQGAVGSQYF. The CDR3 DNA follows: TGTGCCAGCAGCCTACAGGGGGCGGTCGGGTCCCAGTACTTC.

This sequence joins TRBV4-1 and TRBJ1-1; 9 bases map to TRBD1. CDR3 length: 15 residues. In germline, CDR1 is MGHRA, CDR2 YSYEKL. Trimming at V came to 5 bases and at J to 11 bases, leaving 15 bases not matched to a gene. The CDR3 region has the DNA TGCGCCAGCAGCGGGACAGGGCAATTTTCTTTGTATGCTTTCTTT. Translation: CASSGTGQFSLYAFF.

The genes are TRBV14 and TRBJ2-6; TRBD1 matches at 9 bases. The CDR3 spans 16 residues. Germline CDR1 is SGHDN and CDR2 is FVKESK. The J segment lost 2 bases and the V segment lost 2 bases, leaving 1 base of the junction unmatched. The CDR3 bases are TGTGCCAGCAGCCAATACAGGGGGCCTGGGGCCAACGTCCTGACTTTC. Translating gives CASSQYRGPGANVLTF.

J is TRBJ1-4 and V is TRBV7-6; 9 nucleotides agree with TRBD1. V lost 5 bases, J lost 3 bases, and 7 bases stayed unmatched. Germline loops: CDR1 SGHVS, CDR2 FNYEAQ. This CDR3 is built from 16 residues. In DNA, the CDR3 is TGTGCCAGCAGCCGGGACAGGGACAATCCTAATGAAAAACTGTTTTTT. Translating it yields CASSRDRDNPNEKLFF.

This sequence joins TRBV6-4 and TRBJ1-1, with a tentative D call TRBD1 (6 bases). Trimming removed 2 bases at V and 1 base at J, with 17 bases between. CDR1 MRHNA and CDR2 SNTAGT come from the germline V gene. The CDR3 has 17 residues. CDR3 sequence: CASSDPGQSAANTEAFF. For the CDR3, the DNA is TGTGCCAGCAGTGACCCCGGACAGTCAGCCGCGAACACTGAAGCTTTCTTT.

The count of this clone is one. V gene TRBV27 combines with J gene TRBJ2-7, with D possibly TRBD2 on 5 matching bases. CDR3 length equals 14 residues. The germline V and J ends were trimmed by 8 bases and 7 bases, with 21 bases remaining between them. CDR1 MNHEY and CDR2 SMNVEV come from the germline V gene (reference sequence). The CDR3 loop reads CASQEADTEGEQYF. The CDR3 DNA follows: TGTGCCAGCCAAGAGGCTGACACCGAGGGAGAGCAGTACTTC.

The chain recombines TRBV6-1 with TRBJ1-1; TRBD1 matches 9 bases. J was trimmed by 0 bases and V by 4 bases; bases with no gene match: 6. Germline CDR1 MNHNS, CDR2 SASEGT. There are 16 residues in the CDR3. CDR3 DNA sequence: TGTGCCAGCAGTGCGGGACAGGGCTTAATGAACACTGAAGCTTTCTTT. Amino acid sequence: CASSAGQGLMNTEAFF.

This clone was recorded a few times. The chain uses TRBV28 and TRBJ1-5; D is uncertain. Trimming took 3 bases from V and 6 from J, leaving 9 bases between them. Germline assignment: CDR1 MDHEN and CDR2 SYDVKM. The CDR3 consists of 13 residues. As DNA, the CDR3 is TGTGCCAGCAGTTTCCGGGTAGGTCAGCCCCAGCATTTT. It yields the protein CASSFRVGQPQHF.

DNA for the CDR3: TGTGCCAGCAGCGCTGGCAGGGGGAAGCAGTTCTTC. Translating it yields CASSAGRGKQFF. V usage is TRBV9 and J usage is TRBJ2-1; 7 nucleotides line up with TRBD1. CDR1 SGDLS and CDR2 YYNGEE come from the germline V gene. The CDR3 is made up of 12 amino acids. V gave up 3 bases and J gave up 11 bases; unmatched junction bases: 5. The full variable domain, rest sourced from reference TRBV9 and TRBJ2-1, is DSGVTQTPKHLITATGQRVTLRCSPRSGDLSVYWYQQSLDQGLQFLIQYYNGEERAKGNILERFSAQQFPDLHSELNLSSLELGDSALYFCASSAGRGKQFFGPGTRLTVL.

This rearrangement joins TRBV28 to TRBJ2-7; TRBD1 might be the D (8 bases). The germline V gene has CDR1 MDHEN and CDR2 SYDVKM. The V and J ends lost 5 bases and 2 bases respectively, with 13 bases between them. The length of the CDR3 is 14 residues. The DNA for the CDR3 is TGTGCCAGCAGTGACAGGGGAGGGACCTACGAGCAGTACTTC. Its translation is CASSDRGGTYEQYF.